A single sample is the source of the 25 T cell receptor beta chains below, sequenced in a study of PD-1 blockade in classical Hodgkin lymphoma. Some clones are missing from TCRdb's copy, which holds only in-frame ones; the method was immunoSEQ multiplex PCR. The profile shows 30,000 or so clones, 80% to 95% of them singletons. Brentuximab vedotin exposure varied, and every patient relapsed after autologous stem cell transplantation. The authors purified CD4+ T cells from thawed PBMCs by magnetic negative selection. Specimen: CD4+ T cells from blood, collected at baseline. These receptors all stem from a human donor with classical Hodgkin lymphoma.

This clone occurred once. The chain couples TRBV20-1 to TRBJ2-7; no definite D call. This CDR3 is built from 11 residues. The germline V gene has CDR1 DFQATT and CDR2 SNEGSKA (reference sequence). V was cut by 3 bases and J by 3 bases, with 6 bases left in between. CDR3 in amino acids: CSARMGYEQYF. As DNA, the CDR3 is TGCAGTGCTAGGATGGGCTACGAGCAGTACTTC.

This clone was observed a single time. This chain connects TRBV12-5 to TRBJ1-4; D is ambiguous. The germline V gene has CDR1 LGHNT and CDR2 FRNRAP. Trimming shortened V by 5 bases and J by 2 bases, and 12 bases separated the two germline ends. The CDR3 has 15 residues. The CDR3 loop reads CASGPDGRTNEKLFF. The CDR3 region has the DNA TGTGCTAGTGGTCCGGACGGCAGGACTAATGAAAAACTGTTTTTT.

J is TRBJ1-4 and V is TRBV28; perhaps TRBD1 as D (5 bases). Germline assignment: CDR1 MDHEN and CDR2 SYDVKM. The CDR3 contains 15 residues. The V and J ends lost 6 bases and 5 bases respectively, with 16 bases between them. The CDR3 nucleotides are TGTGCCAGCAGCTTCGGGGGTCCAGGAAATGAAAAACTGTTTTTT. Translating gives CASSFGGPGNEKLFF.

The J gene is TRBJ1-2, the V gene TRBV30; D uncertain. The CDR3 length is 12 residues. Trimming cost V 5 bases and J 4 bases, with 11 bases left between them. Germline V gene sequence: CDR1 GTSNPN, CDR2 SVGIG (reference sequence). CDR3 region: CAWLRSGYGYTF. The DNA for the CDR3 is TGTGCCTGGTTAAGGTCGGGCTATGGCTACACCTTC.

About this clone itself: Distinct nucleotide sequences in the sample also encode this CDR3. This rearrangement joins TRBV7-2 to TRBJ1-2; the D is unclear. Per the germline V gene, CDR1 is SGHTA and CDR2 is FQGNSA. This CDR3 contains 14 residues. V gave up 0 bases and J gave up 3 bases, with 8 bases separating them. Here the CDR3 reads CASSLARQDYGYTF. CDR3 DNA: TGTGCCAGCAGCTTAGCTCGGCAGGACTATGGCTACACCTTC.

The chain uses TRBV9 and TRBJ2-7, with D hard to call. Germline V gene lookup returns CDR1 SGDLS and CDR2 YYNGEE. V lost 0 bases and J lost 5, with 12 bases in between. The CDR3 extends over 14 amino acids. The CDR3 region is CASSVAIDFHEQYF. In nucleotides, the CDR3 is TGTGCCAGCAGCGTAGCTATCGATTTCCACGAGCAGTACTTC.

The chain couples TRBV6-6 to TRBJ2-1; 7 nucleotides agree with TRBD2. V gave up 6 bases and J gave up 5 bases; unmatched junction bases: 7. CDR1 is MNHNY and CDR2 is SVGAGI in the germline V gene (reference sequence). This CDR3 contains 14 residues. The CDR3 DNA is TGTGCCAGCAGGGGGAGGGCCTGGGACAATGAGCAGTTCTTC. Translation gives CASRGRAWDNEQFF.

This clone was counted once. This chain connects TRBV7-9 to TRBJ1-1; possibly TRBD1 for D (5 bases). Trimming stripped 3 bases from V and 8 bases from J, with 10 bases between. Germline loops: CDR1 SEHNR, CDR2 FQNEAQ (reference sequence). This CDR3 is 12 amino acids long. Here the CDR3 DNA reads TGTGCCAGCAGCTTCCAGGGACCCGAAGCTTTCTTT. Protein product: CASSFQGPEAFF.

The chain couples TRBV5-1 to TRBJ2-5; D may be TRBD1 (5 bases). Trimming left V 7 bases short and J 5 bases short, with 15 bases between. This CDR3 has 13 amino acids. Germline V CDR1 and CDR2: SGHRS, YFSETQ. The CDR3 sequence: CASADSHLETQYF. DNA for the CDR3: TGCGCCAGCGCAGACAGTCACTTGGAGACCCAGTACTTC.

V and J are TRBV6-6 and TRBJ1-2, with TRBD1 identical over 8 bases. The CDR3 has 15 amino acids. Germline CDR1 is MNHNY and CDR2 is SVGAGI (reference sequence). After removal of 10 bases from V and 5 bases from J, the junction contained 15 bases not matched to a gene. The CDR3 sequence: CATLPGTGIWYGYTF. The CDR3 DNA is TGTGCCACCCTTCCGGGGACAGGAATATGGTATGGCTACACCTTC.

The rearrangement joins TRBV19 to TRBJ1-5, with no clear D. Germline V lookup: CDR1 LNHDA, CDR2 SQIVND (reference sequence). CDR3 length: 16 amino acids. V shed 1 base and J shed 3 bases, with 13 bases lying between them. The CDR3 here is CASSIARTLFNQPQHF. The CDR3 nucleotides are TGTGCCAGTAGTATAGCCCGGACTCTCTTCAATCAGCCCCAGCATTTT.

The V and J genes are TRBV15 and TRBJ2-1; D remains ambiguous. Deletions cut 0 bases from V and 7 bases from J, with 7 bases between. The CDR3 spans 13 residues. Per the germline V gene, CDR1 is LNHNV and CDR2 is YYDKDF (reference sequence). This chain's CDR3 is CATSRDVVNEQFF. The CDR3 DNA follows: TGTGCCACCAGCAGAGATGTGGTGAATGAGCAGTTCTTC. The variable domain in full, completed from reference TRBV15 and TRBJ2-1, reads DAMVIQNPRYQVTQFGKPVTLSCSQTLNHNVMYWYQQKSSQAPKLLFHYYDKDFNNEADTPDNFQSRRPNTSFCFLDIRSPGLGDTAMYLCATSRDVVNEQFFGPGTRLTVL.

V gene TRBV19 combines with J gene TRBJ2-2; 7 bases match TRBD2. The germline V gene encodes CDR1 LNHDA and CDR2 SQIVND (reference sequence). V lost 4 bases, J lost 2 bases, and 1 base stayed unmatched. The CDR3 is made up of 14 amino acids. DNA of the CDR3: TGTGCCAGTAGTAGGGGGGGTAACACCGGGGAGCTGTTTTTT. This gives the protein CASSRGGNTGELFF.

The chain carries TRBV11-2 and TRBJ2-1, with 7 bases that match TRBD2. The ends lost 7 bases at V and 5 bases at J; junction bases unmatched: 14. Per the germline V gene, CDR1 is SGHAT and CDR2 is FQNNGV. This CDR3 has 16 residues. CDR3: CASTVKLKGGNNEQFF. CDR3 nucleotide sequence: TGTGCCAGCACCGTAAAGCTGAAGGGAGGGAACAATGAGCAGTTCTTC.

This clone was observed once. The chain carries TRBV27 and TRBJ1-1; D is unresolved. Germline values: CDR1 MNHEY, CDR2 SMNVEV (reference sequence). CDR3 length: 13 residues. V was shortened by 3 bases and J by 1 base, with 6 bases between the two germline ends. CDR3 residues: CASSLWKNTEAFF. CDR3 sequence (DNA): TGTGCCAGCAGTTTGTGGAAGAACACTGAAGCTTTCTTT.

The chain has TRBV7-8 and TRBJ2-1, with TRBD2 matching 9 bases. CDR3 length: 14 residues. The germline gives CDR1 SGHVS, CDR2 FQNEAQ. Trimming removed 8 bases from V and 5 bases from J; junction bases left unmatched: 7. DNA for the CDR3: TGTGCCAGCCGCGGTCTAGCGGGACACAATGAGCAGTTCTTC. As protein: CASRGLAGHNEQFF.

The V call is TRBV28, the J call TRBJ1-4; possible D gene TRBD1, 6 bases. The germline V and J ends were trimmed by 2 bases and 8 bases, with 9 bases remaining between them. The CDR3 length is 13 residues. Per germline, CDR1 MDHEN and CDR2 SYDVKM. The CDR3 DNA reads TGTGCCAGCAGTTTAGGGAGGGGGGAAAAACTGTTTTTT. Translation gives CASSLGRGEKLFF.

A word on this clone: A read error may produce the germline difference seen at one junction end. The rearrangement links TRBV6-5 to TRBJ1-2, with TRBD1 matching over 9 bases. The V gene's germline CDR1 is MNHEY and CDR2 SVGAGI. This CDR3 region has 14 residues. The CDR3 nucleotides read TGTGCCAACAGTTACTTAGGACAGGGGCAGGGCTACACCTTC. It codes for CANSYLGQGQGYTF.

The chain carries TRBV9 and TRBJ2-3, with 10 bases matching TRBD2. Losses at the gene ends were 3 bases for V and 2 bases for J; bases not matched to a gene: 6. Germline CDR1 reads SGDLS; CDR2 reads YYNGEE. This CDR3 is built from 16 residues. CDR3 sequence reads: CASSETSGRATDTQYF. DNA of the CDR3: TGTGCCAGCAGCGAGACGAGCGGGAGGGCCACAGATACGCAGTATTTT.

This chain joins TRBV18 and TRBJ2-7; 14 bases line up with TRBD2. Germline assignment: CDR1 KGHSH and CDR2 LQKENI. The V segment lost 3 bases and the J segment 3 bases; nucleotides outside the gene matches: 4. CDR3 length: 16 amino acids. This CDR3 reads CASSPGTSGRGYEQYF. Written as DNA, the CDR3 is TGTGCCAGCTCACCGGGGACTAGCGGGAGAGGCTACGAGCAGTACTTC.

V is TRBV30 and J is TRBJ2-1; 12 bases agree with TRBD2. Germline V gene data show CDR1 as GTSNPN and CDR2 as SVGIG (reference sequence). Trimming removed 1 base from V and 7 bases from J; junction bases left unmatched: 5. The CDR3 spans 15 residues. CDR3 in amino acids: CAWSGLAGAGNEQFF. In nucleotides, the CDR3 is TGTGCCTGGAGTGGACTAGCGGGAGCGGGTAATGAGCAGTTCTTC.

The chain is built from TRBV28 and TRBJ2-1; 8 positions match TRBD2. Looked up from germline, CDR1 is MDHEN and CDR2 is SYDVKM. The CDR3 has 16 amino acids. Trimming at V came to 2 bases and at J to 9 bases, leaving 12 bases not matched to a gene. This CDR3 is CASSLIFSGNEAEQFF. The CDR3 bases are TGTGCCAGCAGTTTAATTTTTAGCGGGAATGAGGCTGAGCAGTTCTTC.

J is TRBJ2-7 and V is TRBV4-1; possibly TRBD1 for D (6 bases). Trimming left V 1 base short and J 2 bases short, with 18 bases between. This CDR3 is built from 17 residues. Germline V CDR1 and CDR2: MGHRA, YSYEKL. CDR3 bases: TGCGCCAGCAGCCAAGGGGGTCAGGGGACCTTAACCTACGAGCAGTACTTC. It is translated as CASSQGGQGTLTYEQYF.

J is TRBJ2-3 and V is TRBV7-9; possibly TRBD1 for D (6 bases). Trimming took 5 bases from V and 0 from J, leaving 15 bases between them. Per the germline V gene, CDR1 is SEHNR and CDR2 is FQNEAQ (reference sequence). The CDR3 loop spans 16 amino acids. CDR3 in DNA: TGTGCCAGCAGCGAACGAAACAGGGTTAGCACAGATACGCAGTATTTT. Its translation is CASSERNRVSTDTQYF.

The V call is TRBV2, the J call TRBJ2-5; 9 bases align to TRBD1. The CDR3 contains 14 residues. Trimming at V came to 8 bases and at J to 3 bases, leaving 7 bases not matched to a gene. Germline CDR1 reads SNHLY; CDR2 reads FYNNEI. The CDR3 coding sequence is TGTGCCAGCGGGATCCGGGACAGGGAAGAGACCCAGTACTTC. This sequence encodes CASGIRDREETQYF.